This T cell receptor (beta chain) originates from a study of CD8 T cells in ankylosing spondylitis. This clonotype turned up a few times. The CDR3 covers 11 residues. Germline lookup yields CDR1 SGHAT and CDR2 FQNNGV. J gave up 15 bases and V 5 bases, and 5 bases lay outside the gene matches. TCRdb used MiXCR to reprocess the 5' RACE reads, holding one entry per CDR3 protein. The repertoire holds 50,000 to 60,000 distinct CDR3 sequences, with roughly 7.3% as singletons. V and J are TRBV11-2 and TRBJ2-1, with 9 bases that match TRBD2. The sequencing input was blood, either unsorted or a sorted T cell fraction (not recorded which). The TCR sequence derives from a female donor with ankylosing spondylitis or in good health (not recorded which). The CDR3 DNA follows: TGTGCCAGCAGCCTACTAGCGGGTCCGTTCTTC. The encoded protein is CASSLLAGPFF.